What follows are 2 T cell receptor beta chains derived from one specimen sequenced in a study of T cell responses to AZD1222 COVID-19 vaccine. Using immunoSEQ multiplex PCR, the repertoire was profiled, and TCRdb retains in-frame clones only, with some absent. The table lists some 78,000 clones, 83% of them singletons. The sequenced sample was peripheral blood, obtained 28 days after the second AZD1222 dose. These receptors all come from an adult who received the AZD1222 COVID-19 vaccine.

The CDR3 DNA follows: TGCGCCAGCAGCCAGGCCTTAGCGGGGCAAGAGACCCAGTACTTC. Protein product: CASSQALAGQETQYF. The chain employs TRBV4-3 and TRBJ2-5; 8 bases map to TRBD2. With V trimmed by 3 bases and J by 2 bases, 5 bases remained unmatched. Looked up from germline, CDR1 is LGHNA and CDR2 is YSLEER. The CDR3 has 15 amino acids.

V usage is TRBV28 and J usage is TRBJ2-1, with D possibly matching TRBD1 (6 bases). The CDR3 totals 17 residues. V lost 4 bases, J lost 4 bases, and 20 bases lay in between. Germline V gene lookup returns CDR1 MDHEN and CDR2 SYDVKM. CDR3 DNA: TGTGCCAGCAGTTCTACCATTCATGACAGGACGTACAATGAGCAGTTCTTC. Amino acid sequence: CASSSTIHDRTYNEQFF.